This T cell receptor beta chain was recorded in a study of graft-versus-host responses after intestinal transplantation. For this clone: Antigen unknown.

Assay: immunoSEQ multiplex PCR; the TCRdb copy retains only in-frame clones and omits some. The sample has 70,000 or so clones; about 80% are singletons. Unmatched junction bases numbered 7, after V lost 2 bases and J lost 3 bases. This CDR3 is 15 amino acids long. CDR1 is SGHAT, CDR2 FQNNGV, per germline. The TCR originated in a human donor who was the organ donor for an intestinal transplant. The gene calls are TRBV11-2 and TRBJ2-7; 7 bases match TRBD1. Specimen: unstimulated CD4+ T cells sorted from spleen or lymph node cells, collected before transplant. As DNA, the CDR3 is TGTGCCAGCAGCTTATCAACAGGGGCGGGCTACGAGCAGTACGTC. Protein: CASSLSTGAGYEQYV.